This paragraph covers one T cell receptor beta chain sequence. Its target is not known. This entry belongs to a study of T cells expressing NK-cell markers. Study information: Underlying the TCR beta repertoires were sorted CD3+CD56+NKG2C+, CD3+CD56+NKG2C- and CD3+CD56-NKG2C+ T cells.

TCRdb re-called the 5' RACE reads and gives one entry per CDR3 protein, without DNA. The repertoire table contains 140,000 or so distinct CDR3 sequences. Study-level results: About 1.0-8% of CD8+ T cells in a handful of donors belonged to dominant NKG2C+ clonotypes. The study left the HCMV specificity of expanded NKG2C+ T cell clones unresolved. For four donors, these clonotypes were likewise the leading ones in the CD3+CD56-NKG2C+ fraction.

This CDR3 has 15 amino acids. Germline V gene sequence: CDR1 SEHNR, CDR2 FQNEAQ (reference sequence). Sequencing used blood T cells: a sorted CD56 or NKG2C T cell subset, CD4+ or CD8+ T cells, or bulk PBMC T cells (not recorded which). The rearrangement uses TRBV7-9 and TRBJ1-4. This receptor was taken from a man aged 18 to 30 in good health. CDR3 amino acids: CASSLDTEYNEKLFF. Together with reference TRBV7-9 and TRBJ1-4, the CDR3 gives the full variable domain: DTGVSQNPRHKITKRGQNVTFRCDPISEHNRLYWYRQTLGQGPEFLTYFQNEAQLEKSRLLSDRFSAERPKGSFSTLEIQRTEQGDSAMYLCASSLDTEYNEKLFFGSGTQLSVL.